This TCR beta chain was captured in a study of T-cell memory formation after mild COVID-19. Study-wide results and limits: Pre-infection memory contained some responding clones, which suggested that cross-reactive memory had joined. A balance of CD4 and CD8 characterized clones contracting day 15 to 85, whereas later expanders leaned CD4+. The study found contracting CD4+ clones mainly in CM and EM and contracting CD8+ clones in EMRA. Nothing showed for sure that second-wave clones peaking on day 37 were SARS-CoV-2 specific.

About this clonotype: Its specificity is not known.

Trimming removed 5 bases from V and 0 bases from J, with 14 bases in between. Germline values: CDR1 SGHTA, CDR2 FQGTGA. This CDR3 region has 17 residues. TCRdb redid the calling of the 5' RACE reads with MiXCR, one entry per CDR3 protein. The sample consists of 400,000 to 500,000 distinct CDR3 sequences, around 24% of them appearing once. This receptor was obtained from an adult woman who had mild COVID-19 (a few samples of this study predate the infection). Cell type and time point are not known. Sequencing was carried out using PBMCs or a T cell subset sorted from them (not recorded which). The V gene is TRBV7-3, the J gene TRBJ2-6; D perhaps matches TRBD1 (6 bases). CDR3 bases: TGTGCCAGCAGCGAACAGGGATGGGGCTCTGGGGCCAACGTCCTGACTTTC. Translating gives CASSEQGWGSGANVLTF.